This section outlines one T cell receptor beta chain sequence together with its context. Its antigen is undetermined. The CDR3 has 11 amino acids. Trimming stripped 7 bases from V and 10 bases from J, with 14 bases between. Germline V gene data show CDR1 as SGHDT and CDR2 as YYEEEE. The sample comes from a study of beta chain features in type 1 diabetes. About the study: No patient-donor differences in age, gender, total cells or subset yield.

Study-level results: Equally in patients and controls, PCR might preferentially amplify shorter templates. Moderately but significantly shorter TCRB CDR3s were found in Type 1 diabetes patients in all four CD4+ subsets.

Expressed TCRB transcripts were sequenced because the entire RNA isolate underwent reverse transcription. The assay was immunoSEQ multiplex PCR, and TCRdb's table has in-frame clones only and misses some. The table has some 150,000 clones, over 8% seen once. The receptor comes from a woman aged 40 to 50 in good health. Sample: central memory CD4+ T cells from blood. The J gene is TRBJ1-2, the V gene TRBV5-6; D perhaps matches TRBD1 (5 bases). Here the CDR3 reads CASFLGPAYTF. CDR3 sequence (DNA): TGTGCCAGCTTCCTGGGGCCGGCCTACACCTTC.